Shown below are 14 T cell receptor beta chains from a single sample sequenced in a study of T cells after yellow fever vaccination. TCRdb called the 5' RACE reads again in MiXCR, with one record for every CDR3 protein. In the table there are hundreds of thousands of distinct CDR3 sequences, around 12% of which are singletons. The input for sequencing was PBMCs, taken on the day of the yellow fever booster vaccination. The receptors stem from a man aged 30 to 39 who received the YFV17D yellow fever vaccine.

The rearrangement links TRBV24-1 to TRBJ2-5, with D possibly matching TRBD2 (5 bases). This CDR3 contains 14 residues. V lost 0 bases to trimming and J lost 5 bases, with 9 bases between them. CDR1 and CDR2 from the germline V gene are KGHDR and SFDVKD. The CDR3 here is CATSDLWEMETQYF. CDR3 bases: TGTGCCACCAGTGATTTGTGGGAGATGGAGACCCAGTACTTC.

This clonotype has ten or more counts. This chain uses TRBV11-2 with TRBJ2-3, with D possibly being TRBD2 (6 bases). The CDR3 is 15 residues long. Germline-derived CDR1 and CDR2 are SGHAT and FQNNGV. The V end was cut by 3 bases, the J end by 2 bases, with 12 bases between. CDR3 residues: CASSLYGGTTDTQYF. CDR3 in DNA: TGTGCCAGCAGCTTGTATGGGGGGACCACAGATACGCAGTATTTT.

This clonotype came up many times. The CDR3 DNA follows: TGCGCCAGCAGCTTGGACTATGCCTCCTACAATGAGCAGTTCTTC. Amino acids: CASSLDYASYNEQFF. This chain links TRBV5-1 with TRBJ2-1; D gene unclear. The CDR3 sequence is 15 residues long. Germline CDR1 reads SGHRS; CDR2 reads YFSETQ. V lost 0 bases and J 0 bases, leaving 7 bases between the germline ends.

The chain is built from TRBV6-1 and TRBJ2-2, with D possibly TRBD1 on 8 matching bases. The CDR3 consists of 15 residues. V was cut by 6 bases and J by 3 bases, with 14 bases left in between. In germline, CDR1 is MNHNS, CDR2 SASEGT. The CDR3 loop is CASSTGGGYTGELFF. The CDR3 bases are TGTGCCAGCAGCACAGGGGGAGGGTACACCGGGGAGCTGTTTTTT.

In this sample, this clonotype turned up a few times. CDR3 in amino acids: CTSSEIRDRGYGYTF. In nucleotides, the CDR3 is TGCACCAGCAGCGAGATCAGGGATAGGGGCTATGGCTACACCTTC. The rearrangement uses TRBV1 and TRBJ1-2; the D call in the table, TRBD1, was not verified against the DNA. TRBV1 is recorded as a pseudogene. The CDR3 contains 15 residues.

This clonotype was found a few times. The chain is built from TRBV12-3 or TRBV12-4 and TRBJ2-2, with TRBD2 matching 7 bases. V trimming: 1 base; J trimming: 6 bases; junction bases outside the gene matches: 2. The CDR3 runs to 14 residues. Here the CDR3 DNA reads TGTGCCAGCAGTTTAGGGGGACTACCCGGGGAGCTGTTTTTT. Protein sequence: CASSLGGLPGELFF.

This clonotype was observed a few times. This sequence joins TRBV19 and TRBJ1-4, with a tentative D call TRBD1 (6 bases). This CDR3 has 14 amino acids. Germline V gene lookup returns CDR1 LNHDA and CDR2 SQIVND (reference sequence). The ends were cut back, 6 bases at V and 3 bases at J, with 11 bases in the middle. The CDR3 DNA follows: TGTGCCAGTAGGTACAGGGAGCCTAATGAAAAACTGTTTTTT. The encoded protein is CASRYREPNEKLFF.

The chain uses TRBV5-1 and TRBJ2-1, with 7 bases matching TRBD2. J was trimmed by 1 base and V by 2 bases; bases with no gene match: 3. This CDR3 has 15 amino acids. Germline values: CDR1 SGHRS, CDR2 YFSETQ. CDR3 in DNA: TGCGCCAGCAGCTTTGCGGGAGTGTCCTACAATGAGCAGTTCTTC. Translation: CASSFAGVSYNEQFF. The entire variable domain, with the rest obtained from reference TRBV5-1 and TRBJ2-1, is as follows: KAGVTQTPRYLIKTRGQQVTLSCSPISGHRSVSWYQQTPGQGLQFLFEYFSETQRNKGNFPGRFSGRQFSNSRSEMNVSTLELGDSALYLCASSFAGVSYNEQFFGPGTRLTVL.

The rearrangement joins TRBV20-1 to TRBJ2-7, with 11 bases lining up with TRBD2. Per the germline V gene, CDR1 is DFQATT and CDR2 is SNEGSKA (reference sequence). This CDR3 is 13 amino acids long. The J segment lost 4 bases and the V segment lost 6 bases, leaving 5 bases of the junction unmatched. The CDR3 region is CSATGLADYEQYF. The DNA for the CDR3 is TGCAGTGCCACGGGACTAGCGGATTACGAGCAGTACTTC.

This chain uses TRBV11-1 with TRBJ2-7, with 9 bases identical to TRBD1. Looked up from germline, CDR1 is SGHAT and CDR2 is FQDESV (reference sequence). V gave up 5 bases and J gave up 1 base; unmatched junction bases: 18. The CDR3 extends over 19 amino acids. As DNA, the CDR3 is TGTGCCAGCAGCCCGTCTCTGTATCCCGGGACAGGGTCTTCCTACGAGCAGTACTTC. As protein: CASSPSLYPGTGSSYEQYF. The variable domain in full, completed from reference TRBV11-1 and TRBJ2-7, reads EAEVAQSPRYKITEKSQAVAFWCDPISGHATLYWYRQILGQGPELLVQFQDESVVDDSQLPKDRFSAERLKGVDSTLKIQPAELGDSAMYLCASSPSLYPGTGSSYEQYFGPGTRLTVT.

The rearrangement uses TRBV12-3 or TRBV12-4 and TRBJ2-2, with TRBD2 matching 8 bases. Germline trimming cut 6 bases from V and 4 bases from J; bases unmatched to any gene: 10. The CDR3 loop spans 16 amino acids. The CDR3 region has the DNA TGTGCCAGCAGGGGCGGGGTAGCGGGACCCACCGGGGAGCTGTTTTTT. Translated, it gives CASRGGVAGPTGELFF.

This clonotype was counted ten times or more. The genes are TRBV7-8 and TRBJ2-2, with TRBD2 matching 7 bases. CDR3 length: 13 residues. J gave up 6 bases and V 3 bases, and 1 base lay outside the gene matches. Germline CDR1 and CDR2: SGHVS and FQNEAQ. The CDR3 sequence is CASSFREAGELFF. Written as DNA, the CDR3 is TGTGCCAGCAGCTTCCGGGAGGCCGGGGAGCTGTTTTTT.

This clonotype was seen more than once but under ten times. The J gene is TRBJ2-7, the V gene TRBV5-1; D call uncertain. Between the trimmed V and J ends, which lost 3 bases and 1 base, there was a span of 11 bases. The CDR3 is 14 residues long. Looked up from germline, CDR1 is SGHRS and CDR2 is YFSETQ. The CDR3: CASSSGYGSYEQYF. CDR3 DNA: TGCGCCAGCAGCTCCGGGTACGGATCCTACGAGCAGTACTTC. The full variable domain, with the rest looked up from reference TRBV5-1 and TRBJ2-7, is KAGVTQTPRYLIKTRGQQVTLSCSPISGHRSVSWYQQTPGQGLQFLFEYFSETQRNKGNFPGRFSGRQFSNSRSEMNVSTLELGDSALYLCASSSGYGSYEQYFGPGTRLTVT.

This clonotype has just one count. This chain uses TRBV20-1 with TRBJ2-7; possible D gene TRBD1, 6 bases. The length of the CDR3 is 13 residues. The germline V gene has CDR1 DFQATT and CDR2 SNEGSKA (reference sequence). Trimming took 7 bases from V and 3 from J, leaving 16 bases between them. Here the CDR3 DNA reads TGCAGTGGCGAACAGGGTCCGGGCTACGAGCAGTACTTC. Residues: CSGEQGPGYEQYF.